This is a list of T cell receptor beta chains from one sample in a study of blood T cell repertoires in COVID-19. Clones were sequenced by immunoSEQ multiplex PCR, and TCRdb holds only the in-frame ones, with some missing. The repertoire has under 450,000 clones, over 75% of them found once; the top ten carry 1% to 1.5%. Material: PBMCs or T cells enriched from blood (not recorded which). The receptors stem from a man in his thirties or forties who had recovered from COVID-19. CDR3s include the opening cysteine and the closing phenylalanine or tryptophan. A D gene is named only where the DNA matches it firmly. The size entry is marked missing in some rows and otherwise reads once, few, many or a size class.

v_gene: TRBV12-5
j_gene: TRBJ1-1
abundance: .
d_gene: .
CDR3nt: TGTGCTAGTGGGAAGGGGGATTTGAGCACTGAAGCTTTCTTT
CDR3aa: CASGKGDLSTEAFF

v_gene: TRBV2
j_gene: TRBJ2-7
abundance: .
d_gene: TRBD1
CDR3nt: TGTGCCAGCAGCCTGACAGGGGCTACCTACGAGCAGTACTTC
CDR3aa: CASSLTGATYEQYF

v_gene: TRBV6-5
j_gene: TRBJ1-4
abundance: .
d_gene: TRBD1
CDR3nt: TGTGCCAGCAGGGACAGGGTTGTTGAAAAACTGTTTTTT
CDR3aa: CASRDRVVEKLFF

v_gene: TRBV19
j_gene: TRBJ1-4
abundance: .
d_gene: TRBD1
CDR3nt: TGTGCCAGTAGCCCTCGAGGGGACAGGGATGAAAAACTGTTTTTT
CDR3aa: CASSPRGDRDEKLFF

v_gene: TRBV4-2
j_gene: TRBJ1-1
abundance: once
d_gene: .
CDR3nt: TGTGCCAGCAGCCAAGTGGGGACACAGAACACTGAAGCTTTCTTT
CDR3aa: CASSQVGTQNTEAFF

v_gene: TRBV13
j_gene: TRBJ2-7
abundance: .
d_gene: .
CDR3nt: TGTGCCAGCAGCCGCCTAGGTCGTGTAGAGCAGTACTTC
CDR3aa: CASSRLGRVEQYF

v_gene: TRBV9
j_gene: TRBJ2-2
abundance: .
d_gene: TRBD2
CDR3nt: TGTGCCAGCAGCGTAGCGGCGGGGGGGCCGGACGGGGAGCTGTTTTTT
CDR3aa: CASSVAAGGPDGELFF

v_gene: TRBV10-3
j_gene: TRBJ2-7
abundance: .
d_gene: TRBD1
CDR3nt: TGTGCCATCAGTCGACAGGGGGCTGACGAGCAGTACTTC
CDR3aa: CAISRQGADEQYF

v_gene: TRBV10-2
j_gene: TRBJ1-5
abundance: .
d_gene: .
CDR3nt: TGCGCCAGCAGTCAGCAGGGGAGCAATCAGCCCCAGCATTTT
CDR3aa: CASSQQGSNQPQHF

v_gene: TRBV3-1/TRBV3-2
j_gene: TRBJ1-2
abundance: .
d_gene: TRBD1
CDR3nt: TGTGCCAGCAGCCACAACAGGGGCCGGGTCTTCGGCTACACCTTC
CDR3aa: CASSHNRGRVFGYTF

v_gene: TRBV7-9
j_gene: TRBJ1-1
abundance: .
d_gene: .
CDR3nt: TGTGCCAGCAGTCAAATAGCTGAAGCTTTCTTT
CDR3aa: CASSQIAEAFF

v_gene: TRBV10-3
j_gene: TRBJ2-1
abundance: .
d_gene: .
CDR3nt: TGTGCCATCCAACGGGTGGGGGGGCCCTACAATGAGCAGTTCTTC
CDR3aa: CAIQRVGGPYNEQFF

v_gene: TRBV13
j_gene: TRBJ1-1
abundance: .
d_gene: TRBD1
CDR3nt: TGTGCCAGCAGCTTAGTGGGCAGGGGGCCACGGTTCACTGAAGCTTTCTTT
CDR3aa: CASSLVGRGPRFTEAFF

v_gene: TRBV4-1
j_gene: TRBJ1-2
abundance: .
d_gene: .
CDR3nt: TGCGCCAGCAGCCAAGATCCGGCAGCGGGCTACACCTTC
CDR3aa: CASSQDPAAGYTF

v_gene: TRBV4-2
j_gene: TRBJ2-5
abundance: .
d_gene: TRBD2
CDR3nt: TGTGCCAGCAGCCAAGGGGGCGGGGGGGCCGAGACCCAGTACTTC
CDR3aa: CASSQGGGGAETQYF

v_gene: TRBV3-1/TRBV3-2
j_gene: TRBJ2-1
abundance: .
d_gene: TRBD2
CDR3nt: TGTGCCAGCAGCGGACTAGACATTTCTGATGAGCAGTTCTTC
CDR3aa: CASSGLDISDEQFF

v_gene: TRBV5-6
j_gene: TRBJ1-2
abundance: .
d_gene: .
CDR3nt: TGTGCCAGCAGCTTGCGGGGTTCCTATGGCTACACCTTC
CDR3aa: CASSLRGSYGYTF

v_gene: TRBV11-2
j_gene: TRBJ2-7
abundance: .
d_gene: TRBD2
CDR3nt: TGTGCCAGCAGCTTCCAAGCGGGAGGTTTTACGATCGAGTACTTC
CDR3aa: CASSFQAGGFTIEYF

v_gene: TRBV5-1
j_gene: TRBJ2-3
abundance: .
d_gene: TRBD2
CDR3nt: TGCGCCAGCAGCTCCGGACTAGCGGGGACCACAGATACGCAGTATTTT
CDR3aa: CASSSGLAGTTDTQYF

v_gene: TRBV3-1/TRBV3-2
j_gene: TRBJ1-1
abundance: .
d_gene: .
CDR3nt: TGTGCCAGCAGCCAAGATCTGGGGGCCCCTTTGGGCACTGAAGCTTTCTTT
CDR3aa: CASSQDLGAPLGTEAFF

v_gene: TRBV5-1
j_gene: TRBJ2-1
abundance: .
d_gene: TRBD2
CDR3nt: TGCGCCAGCAGCGCCTATCTAGCGGGGCTCTCCTACAATGAGCAGTTCTTC
CDR3aa: CASSAYLAGLSYNEQFF

v_gene: TRBV11-3
j_gene: TRBJ2-7
abundance: .
d_gene: TRBD1
CDR3nt: TGTGCCAGCAGCTCGATTACAGGGGGGTGCGAGCAGTACTTC
CDR3aa: CASSSITGGCEQYF

v_gene: TRBV4-2
j_gene: TRBJ2-3
abundance: .
d_gene: .
CDR3nt: TGTGCCAGCAGCCAAGTACGGCTAGAGACAGATACGCAGTATTTT
CDR3aa: CASSQVRLETDTQYF

v_gene: TRBV9
j_gene: TRBJ2-5
abundance: .
d_gene: .
CDR3nt: TGTGCCAGCAGCGTAGGTGCTAGCGTAGGAGAGACCCAGTACTTC
CDR3aa: CASSVGASVGETQYF

v_gene: TRBV11-2
j_gene: TRBJ2-1
abundance: .
d_gene: TRBD2
CDR3nt: TGTGCCAGCAGCTTAGATTCGGCTAGCGGGGGCCTCTCCTACAATGAGCAGTTCTTC
CDR3aa: CASSLDSASGGLSYNEQFF

v_gene: TRBV19
j_gene: TRBJ2-7
abundance: .
d_gene: TRBD1
CDR3nt: TGTGCCAGTAGTATAGTTATGGGACAGGGTTACGAGCAGTACTTC
CDR3aa: CASSIVMGQGYEQYF

v_gene: TRBV9
j_gene: TRBJ2-6
abundance: .
d_gene: .
CDR3nt: TGTGCCAGCAGCCCACGCTTTTCAGCGAAGAGCTCTGGGGCCAACGTCCTGACTTTC
CDR3aa: CASSPRFSAKSSGANVLTF

v_gene: TRBV5-5
j_gene: TRBJ1-5
abundance: .
d_gene: .
CDR3nt: TGTGCCAGCAGCTTAGCGGGCTATAGCAATCAGCCCCAGCATTTT
CDR3aa: CASSLAGYSNQPQHF

v_gene: TRBV30
j_gene: TRBJ2-7
abundance: .
d_gene: TRBD2
CDR3nt: TGTGCCTGGAGTCGAAGCGGGGGCTACGAGCAGTACTTC
CDR3aa: CAWSRSGGYEQYF